These 26 T cell receptor beta chains share one sample of origin, sequenced in a study of naive and memory T cell subsets. The beta constant-region primer was an equimolar mix of two oligonucleotides covering TRBC1 and TRBC2. Four rounds of PCR amplified the ligated cDNA using nested alpha and beta constant-region primers plus SP2. In TCRdb, the UMI-ligation and nested PCR reads were re-called with MiXCR into one record per CDR3 protein. The data contain 95,000 to 150,000 distinct CDR3 sequences, 36% of them singletons. Sequenced input: central memory CD4+ T cells from blood. All receptors come from a human donor in good health.

The gene calls are TRBV7-2 and TRBJ2-3; D is ambiguous. The CDR3 is made up of 12 amino acids. The V end lost 0 bases, the J end lost 5 bases, and 3 bases lay between the germline ends. Germline CDR1 is SGHTA and CDR2 is FQGNSA. DNA of the CDR3: TGTGCCAGCAGCTTAGCTATAGATACGCAGTATTTT. Translated, it gives CASSLAIDTQYF.

This clonotype was observed a few times. The V call is TRBV6-2 or TRBV6-3, the J call TRBJ2-1, with D unclear. Trimming pared 1 base from V and 0 bases from J, leaving 4 bases between. CDR3 size: 14 residues. Germline CDR1 and CDR2: MNHEY and SVGEGT. CDR3 nucleotide sequence: TGTGCCAGCAGTTACTTTAGCTCCTACAATGAGCAGTTCTTC. It codes for CASSYFSSYNEQFF.

The sample holds many counts of this clonotype. The chain combines TRBV28 with TRBJ2-4, with D possibly TRBD2 on 6 matching bases. CDR1 MDHEN and CDR2 SYDVKM come from the germline V gene. V lost 5 bases and J lost 3, with 14 bases in between. The CDR3 runs 15 residues. CDR3 amino acids: CASSPLGTGKNIQYF. CDR3 bases: TGTGCCAGCAGTCCTCTGGGGACTGGCAAAAACATTCAGTACTTC. The variable domain in full, completed from reference TRBV28 and TRBJ2-4, reads DVKVTQSSRYLVKRTGEKVFLECVQDMDHENMFWYRQDPGLGLRLIYFSYDVKMKEKGDIPEGYSVSREKKERFSLILESASTNQTSMYLCASSPLGTGKNIQYFGAGTRLSVL.

This clonotype was recorded a few times. The J gene is TRBJ2-3, the V gene TRBV20-1; 13 bases agree with TRBD2. CDR1 is DFQATT, CDR2 SNEGSKA, per germline (reference sequence). J gave up 2 bases and V 6 bases, and 5 bases lay outside the gene matches. The CDR3 spans 15 residues. The CDR3 coding sequence is TGCAGTGCCAGGACTAGCGGGAGTCCCACAGATACGCAGTATTTT. Protein: CSARTSGSPTDTQYF.

This clonotype has only a few counts. This chain uses TRBV29-1 with TRBJ2-5; 9 bases are shared with TRBD1. V lost 0 bases to trimming and J lost 6 bases; unmatched junction nucleotides: 2. Germline CDR1 SQVTM, CDR2 ANQGSEA. The CDR3 runs 13 residues. Here the CDR3 reads CSVEETGGKTQYF. The CDR3 coding sequence is TGCAGCGTTGAAGAGACAGGGGGGAAGACCCAGTACTTC.

The CDR3 spells CASSSWDRDGYTF. As DNA, the CDR3 is TGTGCCAGCAGCTCATGGGACCGCGACGGCTACACCTTC. J is TRBJ1-2 and V is TRBV7-2; a weak D match, TRBD1 (5 bases). Germline CDR1 reads SGHTA; CDR2 reads FQGNSA. V lost 4 bases and J lost 8, with 14 bases in between. This CDR3 spans 13 amino acids. Combining the CDR3 with reference TRBV7-2 and TRBJ1-2 gives the whole variable domain GAGVSQSPSNKVTEKGKDVELRCDPISGHTALYWYRQSLGQGLEFLIYFQGNSAPDKSGLPSDRFSAERTGGSVSTLTIQRTQQEDSAVYLCASSSWDRDGYTFGSGTRLTVV.

This clonotype was seen a few times. This chain links TRBV7-3 with TRBJ2-7; TRBD1 matches at 10 bases. Trimming took 4 bases from V and 6 from J; bases not matched to a gene: 3. The CDR3 totals 13 residues. Looked up from germline, CDR1 is SGHTA and CDR2 is FQGTGA. CDR3 in amino acids: CASSWDRGREQYF. CDR3 nucleotides: TGTGCCAGCAGCTGGGACAGGGGACGCGAGCAGTACTTC.

The chain joins TRBV29-1 to TRBJ2-7; D not certain. Trimming took off 6 bases at V and 2 bases at J, with 14 bases between the two ends. Germline assignment: CDR1 SQVTM and CDR2 ANQGSEA. The CDR3 totals 13 residues. The CDR3 sequence is CSVTDGNAYEQYF. DNA of the CDR3: TGCAGCGTCACGGACGGAAACGCCTACGAGCAGTACTTC.

This clonotype was observed at least ten times. The chain is built from TRBV27 and TRBJ2-7, with D perhaps assigned TRBD1 or TRBD2 (5 bases each). Germline values: CDR1 MNHEY, CDR2 SMNVEV (reference sequence). The CDR3 runs to 12 residues. Trimming took off 8 bases at V and 6 bases at J, with 14 bases between the two ends. The CDR3 is CASGTRGVEQYF. The CDR3 DNA reads TGTGCCAGCGGCACCCGAGGGGTCGAGCAGTACTTC.

This clonotype was recorded a few times. The genes are TRBV29-1 and TRBJ2-3; weak D call: TRBD2 (6 bases). CDR1 is SQVTM and CDR2 is ANQGSEA in the germline V gene. Trimming pared 6 bases from V and 0 bases from J, leaving 10 bases between. There are 13 residues in the CDR3. DNA for the CDR3: TGCAGCGTGGGACGGGGGAGCACAGATACGCAGTATTTT. Protein product: CSVGRGSTDTQYF.

This chain links TRBV20-1 with TRBJ2-3; D is ambiguous. CDR3 size: 12 residues. Between the trimmed V and J ends, which lost 4 bases and 2 bases, there was a span of 7 bases. The V gene's germline CDR1 is DFQATT and CDR2 SNEGSKA (reference sequence). CDR3 residues: CSAIQHTDTQYF. The CDR3 nucleotides read TGCAGTGCTATCCAACACACAGATACGCAGTATTTT.

This clonotype appeared a few times. The chain carries TRBV13 and TRBJ1-5; a possible D gene is TRBD1 (5 bases). This CDR3 spans 15 amino acids. Trimming took off 4 bases at V and 7 bases at J, with 17 bases between the two ends. CDR1 PRHDT and CDR2 FYEKMQ come from the germline V gene (reference sequence). DNA for the CDR3: TGTGCCAGCAGCTATAGCCGGACATTTTCGCAGCCCCAGCATTTT. Translation gives CASSYSRTFSQPQHF.

This clonotype occurred many times. This sequence joins TRBV6-5 and TRBJ2-7; TRBD1 might be the D (6 bases). V lost 6 bases, J lost 4 bases, and 19 bases lay in between. This CDR3 has 15 residues. Per germline, CDR1 MNHEY and CDR2 SVGAGI. As DNA, the CDR3 is TGTGCCAGCAGCCTAAACTCGGGACAAAGTTACGAGCAGTACTTC. Translation gives CASSLNSGQSYEQYF.

This clonotype was observed at least ten times. The chain links TRBV6-1 to TRBJ1-2; no firm D call. Trimming shortened V by 0 bases and J by 9 bases, and 11 bases separated the two germline ends. Per germline, CDR1 MNHNS and CDR2 SASEGT. CDR3 length: 13 amino acids. CDR3 amino acids: CASSEALGRRYTF. Here the CDR3 DNA reads TGTGCCAGCAGTGAAGCGTTAGGCCGCCGCTACACCTTC.

The V gene is TRBV6-2 or TRBV6-3, the J gene TRBJ1-5; D gene ambiguous. The ends were cut back, 4 bases at V and 4 bases at J, with 14 bases in the middle. Germline CDR1 is MNHEY and CDR2 is SVGEGT. The CDR3 is made up of 15 amino acids. In nucleotides, the CDR3 is TGTGCCAGCAGTTCTCCACCGGGCCGTAATCAGCCCCAGCATTTT. It codes for CASSSPPGRNQPQHF.

This clonotype was observed a few times. The chain joins TRBV19 to TRBJ2-3; a possible D gene is TRBD1 (6 bases). CDR1 and CDR2 (germline): LNHDA, SQIVND (reference sequence). The V gene lost 9 bases and the J gene lost 2 bases, with 12 bases spanning the gap. The CDR3 is made up of 13 amino acids. The CDR3 is CASQGSITDTQYF. CDR3 nucleotide sequence: TGTGCCAGCCAGGGGTCAATCACAGATACGCAGTATTTT.

This clonotype was detected many times. The chain recombines TRBV12-3 or TRBV12-4 with TRBJ2-5; possibly TRBD2 for D (6 bases). V gave up 1 base and J gave up 5 bases, with 8 bases separating them. The CDR3 loop spans 13 amino acids. The CDR3 nucleotides read TGTGCCAGCAGTTTAGATCTAGCGGAGACCCAGTACTTC. This sequence encodes CASSLDLAETQYF.

In this sample, this clonotype turned up a few times. The V and J genes are TRBV3-1 and TRBJ2-7, with D possibly matching TRBD1 (6 bases). The V end was cut by 1 base, the J end by 5 bases, with 15 bases between. Germline V gene lookup returns CDR1 LGHDT and CDR2 YNNKEL (reference sequence). The CDR3 loop spans 15 amino acids. The CDR3 sequence is CASSQGRGSGNEQYF. The CDR3 nucleotides read TGTGCCAGCAGCCAAGGAAGGGGGTCTGGTAACGAGCAGTACTTC.

This chain joins TRBV28 and TRBJ2-4; 7 nucleotides agree with TRBD1. The CDR3 runs to 11 residues. The V gene's germline CDR1 is MDHEN and CDR2 SYDVKM. The ends lost 4 bases at V and 10 bases at J; junction bases unmatched: 1. Here the CDR3 reads CASSSDRIQYF. The DNA of the CDR3 is TGTGCCAGCAGTTCGGACAGGATTCAGTACTTC.

The table lists this clonotype with a few counts. The chain is built from TRBV2 and TRBJ2-7, with D uncertain. V dropped 8 bases and J dropped 2 bases, with 13 bases sitting between them. This CDR3 spans 13 amino acids. CDR1 is SNHLY, CDR2 FYNNEI, per germline. The CDR3 region is CASEETRPYEQYF. The CDR3 DNA is TGTGCCAGCGAGGAGACCCGTCCCTACGAGCAGTACTTC.

CDR3 bases: TGTGCCAGCACCTTAACGACAGGGGGTGGCGAGCAGTTCTTC. It codes for CASTLTTGGGEQFF. The chain recombines TRBV12-3 or TRBV12-4 with TRBJ2-1; 9 nucleotides match TRBD1. This CDR3 is 14 amino acids long. V shed 7 bases and J 10 bases; nucleotides not matched to a gene: 11.

The chain joins TRBV6-1 to TRBJ1-5, with a weak D call TRBD1 (5 bases). Trimming removed 5 bases from V and 1 base from J, with 9 bases in between. CDR3 length: 14 residues. Germline CDR1 is MNHNS and CDR2 is SASEGT. This CDR3 is CASSQQVSNQPQHF. CDR3 nucleotide sequence: TGTGCCAGCAGTCAACAGGTGAGCAATCAGCCCCAGCATTTT.

This clonotype has ten or more counts. The V gene is TRBV18, the J gene TRBJ2-3; no clear D. The V and J ends lost 6 bases and 4 bases respectively, with 8 bases between them. Germline assignment: CDR1 KGHSH and CDR2 LQKENI. The CDR3 totals 12 residues. The CDR3 bases are TGTGCCAGCTCCCACGATTCAGATACGCAGTATTTT. It codes for CASSHDSDTQYF.

The chain recombines TRBV4-1 with TRBJ2-7, with 12 bases identical to TRBD2. Trimming took 2 bases from V and 3 from J; bases not matched to a gene: 2. CDR3 size: 15 residues. Germline assignment: CDR1 MGHRA and CDR2 YSYEKL. The CDR3 region is CASSQTSGRIYEQYF. The CDR3, as DNA: TGCGCCAGCAGCCAAACTAGCGGGAGGATCTACGAGCAGTACTTC.

V and J are TRBV27 and TRBJ2-7; 10 bases match TRBD2. The V gene's germline CDR1 is MNHEY and CDR2 SMNVEV (reference sequence). The CDR3 is 14 amino acids. The CDR3 bases are TGTAACAGCAGTTTAGCCATAGCGGGAGGCGAGCAGTACTTC. Translating gives CNSSLAIAGGEQYF.

This clonotype was seen only a few times. The DNA of the CDR3 is TGTGCCAGCAGTTCCAGATACTCCTACAATGAGCAGTTCTTC. Residues: CASSSRYSYNEQFF. This chain uses TRBV28 with TRBJ2-1; no reliable D call. The germline V gene encodes CDR1 MDHEN and CDR2 SYDVKM. The CDR3 is made up of 14 amino acids. V dropped 4 bases and J dropped 0 bases, with 7 bases sitting between them.